The rows below give T cell receptor beta chains drawn from one sample of a study of T cell responses to AZD1222 COVID-19 vaccine. The assay was immunoSEQ multiplex PCR, and TCRdb's table has in-frame clones only and misses some. The sample contains approximately 110,000 clones, roughly 84% of which appear only once. The sample in question was peripheral blood, obtained on day 0 of AZD1222 vaccination. Every receptor here comes from an adult in good health. CDR3s include the opening cysteine and the closing phenylalanine or tryptophan. The order of the fields is clone size, J gene, V gene, D gene, CDR3 DNA, CDR3 protein. A D gene is named only where the DNA matches it firmly. The size entry is marked missing in some rows and otherwise reads once, few, many or a size class.

once,TRBJ2-7,TRBV19,-,TGTGCCAGTAGTATAGGGAGTTCGCCCACAGGTGACGAGCAGTACTTC,CASSIGSSPTGDEQYF
-,TRBJ2-7,TRBV6-5,-,TGTGCCAGCAGTTACTCGAATCGGGGGCGAACCTACGAGCAGTACTTC,CASSYSNRGRTYEQYF
-,TRBJ2-7,TRBV11-2,-,TGTGCCAGCAGCTTTGGGGGGTCCCCCTACGAGCAGTACTTC,CASSFGGSPYEQYF
-,TRBJ2-7,TRBV5-1,TRBD1,TGCGCCAGCAGCTTGGGACAGGGGTCCTACGAGCAGTACTTC,CASSLGQGSYEQYF
-,TRBJ2-5,TRBV5-1,-,TGCGCCAGCAGCCTCGGGCCGAGGGAGACCCAGTACTTC,CASSLGPRETQYF
-,TRBJ2-7,TRBV27,-,TGTGCCAGCAGTTCATTCGGAGAATCCTACGAGCAGTACTTC,CASSSFGESYEQYF
-,TRBJ1-1,TRBV6-5,TRBD1,TGTGCCAGCAGCCCCTCAAGACAGGGCGGGACTGAAGCTTTCTTT,CASSPSRQGGTEAFF
-,TRBJ1-2,TRBV7-9,-,TGTGCCAGCAGCGGTCGGTCTCGGGGCTACACCTTC,CASSGRSRGYTF
-,TRBJ2-7,TRBV10-3,TRBD2,TGTGCCATCAGTGTTAGCGGGAGTCTCGACGAGCAGTACTTC,CAISVSGSLDEQYF
-,TRBJ2-1,TRBV9,-,TGTGCCAGCAGCGTTGGAGGAGTTAGCAATGAGCAGTTCTTC,CASSVGGVSNEQFF